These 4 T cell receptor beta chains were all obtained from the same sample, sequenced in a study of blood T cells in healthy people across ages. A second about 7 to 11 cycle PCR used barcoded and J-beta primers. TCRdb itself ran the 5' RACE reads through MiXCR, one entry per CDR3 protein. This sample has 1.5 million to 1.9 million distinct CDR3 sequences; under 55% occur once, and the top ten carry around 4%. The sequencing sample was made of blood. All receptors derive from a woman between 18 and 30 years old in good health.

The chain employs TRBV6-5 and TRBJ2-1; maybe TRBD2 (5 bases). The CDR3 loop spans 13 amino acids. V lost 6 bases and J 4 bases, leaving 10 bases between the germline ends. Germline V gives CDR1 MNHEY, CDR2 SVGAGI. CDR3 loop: CASSTRFYNEQFF. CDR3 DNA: TGTGCCAGCAGCACTAGGTTTTACAATGAGCAGTTCTTC.

CDR3 region: CASGENGQGNNSPLHF. The CDR3 nucleotides are TGTGCTAGTGGTGAGAACGGCCAGGGGAATAATTCACCCCTCCACTTT. V gene TRBV12-5 combines with J gene TRBJ1-6, with TRBD1 as a possible D gene (6 bases). The CDR3 length is 16 residues. V lost 5 bases to trimming and J lost 5 bases, with 16 bases between them. Germline V lookup: CDR1 LGHNT, CDR2 FRNRAP.

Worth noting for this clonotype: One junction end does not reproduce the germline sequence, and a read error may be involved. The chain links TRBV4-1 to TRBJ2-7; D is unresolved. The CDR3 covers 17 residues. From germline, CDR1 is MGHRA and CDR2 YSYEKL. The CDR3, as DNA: TGCGCCAGCAGCCAAGTATTCAGCCGGGTTAGCTCCGACGAGCAGTACTTC. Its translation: CASSQVFSRVSSDEQYF.

The CDR3 sequence: CASSLVGQGSTGELFF. The CDR3 DNA is TGCGCCAGCAGCTTGGTGGGACAGGGCTCCACCGGGGAGCTGTTTTTT. The rearrangement links TRBV5-1 to TRBJ2-2, with 9 bases that match TRBD1. Unmatched junction bases numbered 4, after V lost 0 bases and J lost 4 bases. Germline V CDR1 and CDR2: SGHRS, YFSETQ. This CDR3 is built from 16 residues. Supplemented by reference TRBV5-1 and TRBJ2-2, the full variable domain reads KAGVTQTPRYLIKTRGQQVTLSCSPISGHRSVSWYQQTPGQGLQFLFEYFSETQRNKGNFPGRFSGRQFSNSRSEMNVSTLELGDSALYLCASSLVGQGSTGELFFGEGSRLTVL.